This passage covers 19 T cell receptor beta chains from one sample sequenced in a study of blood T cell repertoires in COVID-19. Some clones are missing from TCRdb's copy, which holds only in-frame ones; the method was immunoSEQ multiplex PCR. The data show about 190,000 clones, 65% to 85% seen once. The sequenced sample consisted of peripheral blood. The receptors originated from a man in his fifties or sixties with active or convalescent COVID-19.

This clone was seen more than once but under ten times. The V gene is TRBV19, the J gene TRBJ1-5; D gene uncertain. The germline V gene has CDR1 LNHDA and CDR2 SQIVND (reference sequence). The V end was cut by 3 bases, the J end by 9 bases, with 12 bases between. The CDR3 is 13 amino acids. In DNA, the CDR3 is TGTGCCAGTAGTATTGAGTCTCGGGGGCCCCAGCATTTT. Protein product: CASSIESRGPQHF.

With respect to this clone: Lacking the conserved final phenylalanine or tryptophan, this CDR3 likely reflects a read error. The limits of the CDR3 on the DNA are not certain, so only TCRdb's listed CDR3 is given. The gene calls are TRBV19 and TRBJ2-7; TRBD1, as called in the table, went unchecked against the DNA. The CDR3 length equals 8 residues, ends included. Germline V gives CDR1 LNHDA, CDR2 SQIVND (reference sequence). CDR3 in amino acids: CASRHPQS.

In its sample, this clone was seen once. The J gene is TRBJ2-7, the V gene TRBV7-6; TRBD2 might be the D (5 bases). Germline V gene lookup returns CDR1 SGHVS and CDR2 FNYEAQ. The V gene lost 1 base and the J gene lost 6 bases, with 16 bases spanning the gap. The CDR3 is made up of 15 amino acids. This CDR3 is CASSLGGRLVGEQYF. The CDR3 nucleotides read TGTGCCAGCAGCTTAGGAGGGCGTCTAGTGGGCGAGCAGTACTTC.

The CDR3 here is CASSYSKWRSEKLFF. CDR3 DNA sequence: TGTGCCAGCAGTTACTCGAAGTGGAGGAGTGAAAAACTGTTTTTT. The V and J genes are TRBV6-5 and TRBJ1-4; D unresolved. Germline-derived CDR1 and CDR2 are MNHEY and SVGAGI. Deletions cut 0 bases from V and 7 bases from J, with 12 bases between. This CDR3 region has 15 residues.

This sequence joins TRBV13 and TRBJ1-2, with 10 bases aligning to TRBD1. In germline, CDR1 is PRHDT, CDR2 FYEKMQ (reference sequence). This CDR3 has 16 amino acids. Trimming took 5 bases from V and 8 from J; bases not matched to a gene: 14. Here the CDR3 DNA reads TGTGCCAGCAGCCCAGAGCTGACAGGGGGCCGAGGAGGCTACACCTTC. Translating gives CASSPELTGGRGGYTF.

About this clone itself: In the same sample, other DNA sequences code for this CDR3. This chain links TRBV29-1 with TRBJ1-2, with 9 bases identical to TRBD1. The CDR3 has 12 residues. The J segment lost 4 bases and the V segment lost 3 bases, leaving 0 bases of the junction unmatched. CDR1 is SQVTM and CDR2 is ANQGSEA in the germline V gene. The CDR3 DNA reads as TGCAGCGTTGAGGGACAGGGCTATGGCTACACCTTC. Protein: CSVEGQGYGYTF.

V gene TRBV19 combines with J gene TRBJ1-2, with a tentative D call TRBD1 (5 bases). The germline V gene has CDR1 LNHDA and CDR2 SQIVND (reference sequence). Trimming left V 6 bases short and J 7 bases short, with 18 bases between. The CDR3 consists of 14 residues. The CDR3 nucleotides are TGTGCCAGTAGAGTAGTAGGAGGGGATCGTGGCTACACCTTC. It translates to CASRVVGGDRGYTF.

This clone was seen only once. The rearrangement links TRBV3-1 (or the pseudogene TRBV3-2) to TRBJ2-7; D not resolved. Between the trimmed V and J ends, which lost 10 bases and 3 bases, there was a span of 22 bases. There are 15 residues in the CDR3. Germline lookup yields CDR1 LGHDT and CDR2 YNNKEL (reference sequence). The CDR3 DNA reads TGTGCCACCCAACCTCTGGGCTCCTCCGTCTACGAGCAGTACTTC. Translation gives CATQPLGSSVYEQYF.

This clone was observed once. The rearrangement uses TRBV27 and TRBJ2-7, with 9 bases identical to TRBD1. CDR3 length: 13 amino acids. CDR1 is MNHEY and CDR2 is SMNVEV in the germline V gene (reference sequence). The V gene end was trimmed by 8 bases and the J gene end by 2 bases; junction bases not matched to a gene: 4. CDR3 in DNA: TGTGCCAGCGGCCGGGACAGGGCCTACGAGCAGTACTTC. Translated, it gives CASGRDRAYEQYF.

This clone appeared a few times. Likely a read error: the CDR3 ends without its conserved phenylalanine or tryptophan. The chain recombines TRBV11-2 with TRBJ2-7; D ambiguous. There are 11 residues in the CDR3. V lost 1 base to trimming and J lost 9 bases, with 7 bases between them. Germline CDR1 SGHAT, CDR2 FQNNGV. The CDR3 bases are TGTGCCAGCAGCTTAGGGGCGTCGCAGTACCTC. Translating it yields CASSLGASQYL.

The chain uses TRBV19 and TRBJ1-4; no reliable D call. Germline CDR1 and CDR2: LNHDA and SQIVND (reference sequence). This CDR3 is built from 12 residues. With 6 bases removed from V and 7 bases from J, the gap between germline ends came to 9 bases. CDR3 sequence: CASRAKSEKLFF. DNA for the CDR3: TGTGCCAGTAGGGCCAAGTCTGAAAAACTGTTTTTT.

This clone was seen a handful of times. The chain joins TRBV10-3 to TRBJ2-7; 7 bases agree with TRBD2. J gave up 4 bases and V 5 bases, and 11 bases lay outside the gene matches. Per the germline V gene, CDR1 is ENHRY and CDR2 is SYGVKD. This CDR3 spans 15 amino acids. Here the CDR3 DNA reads TGTGCCATCAGTTTGAGGTCTAGCGGAAAGTACGAGCAGTACTTC. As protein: CAISLRSSGKYEQYF.

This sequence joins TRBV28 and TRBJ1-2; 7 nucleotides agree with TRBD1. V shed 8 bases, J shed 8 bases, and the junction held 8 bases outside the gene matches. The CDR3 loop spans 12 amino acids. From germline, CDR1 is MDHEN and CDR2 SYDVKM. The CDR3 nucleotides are TGTGCCAGCCTCAAGGGGGCTTGGGGCTACACCTTC. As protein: CASLKGAWGYTF.

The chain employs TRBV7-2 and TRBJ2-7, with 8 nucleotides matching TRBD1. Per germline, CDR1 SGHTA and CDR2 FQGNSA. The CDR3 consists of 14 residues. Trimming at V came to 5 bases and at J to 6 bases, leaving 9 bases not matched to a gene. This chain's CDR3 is CASSPTGDYSEQYF. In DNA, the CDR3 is TGTGCCAGCAGCCCGACAGGGGATTACAGCGAGCAGTACTTC.

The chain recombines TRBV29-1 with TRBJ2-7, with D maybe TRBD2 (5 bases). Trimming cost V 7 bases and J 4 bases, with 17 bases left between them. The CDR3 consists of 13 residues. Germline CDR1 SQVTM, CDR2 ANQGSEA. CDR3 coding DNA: TGCAGCGCTGATGAGGGAAACGGATACGAGCAGTACTTC. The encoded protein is CSADEGNGYEQYF.

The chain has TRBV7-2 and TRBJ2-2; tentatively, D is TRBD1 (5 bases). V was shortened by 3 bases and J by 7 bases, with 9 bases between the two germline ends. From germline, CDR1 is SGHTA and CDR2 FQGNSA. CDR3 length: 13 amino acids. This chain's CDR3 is CASSLSTVGELFF. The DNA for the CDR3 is TGTGCCAGCAGCTTGTCGACAGTCGGGGAGCTGTTTTTT.

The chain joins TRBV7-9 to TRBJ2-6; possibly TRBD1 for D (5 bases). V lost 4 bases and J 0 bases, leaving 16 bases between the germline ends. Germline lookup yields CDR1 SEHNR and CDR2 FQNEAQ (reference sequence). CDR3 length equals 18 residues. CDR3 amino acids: CASSSSRARTSGANVLTF. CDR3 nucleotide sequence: TGTGCCAGCAGCTCGTCCAGGGCACGGACCTCTGGGGCCAACGTCCTGACTTTC.

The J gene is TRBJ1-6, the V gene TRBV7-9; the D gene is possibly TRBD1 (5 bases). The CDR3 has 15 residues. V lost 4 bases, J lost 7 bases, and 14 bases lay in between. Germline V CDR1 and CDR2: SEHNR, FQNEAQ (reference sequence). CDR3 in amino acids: CASSYYTTENSPLHF. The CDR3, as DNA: TGTGCCAGCAGCTATTACACGACAGAAAATTCACCCCTCCACTTT. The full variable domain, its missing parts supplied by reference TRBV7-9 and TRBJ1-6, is DTGVSQNPRHKITKRGQNVTFRCDPISEHNRLYWYRQTLGQGPEFLTYFQNEAQLEKSRLLSDRFSAERPKGSFSTLEIQRTEQGDSAMYLCASSYYTTENSPLHFGNGTRLTVT.

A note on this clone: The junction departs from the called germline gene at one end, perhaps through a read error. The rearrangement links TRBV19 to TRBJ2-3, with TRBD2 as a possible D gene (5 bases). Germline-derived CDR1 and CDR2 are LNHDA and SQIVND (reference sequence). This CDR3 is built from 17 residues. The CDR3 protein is CASSSPGYTLLTDMQYF. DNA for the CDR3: TGTGCCAGTAGTAGCCCGGGGTACACGTTGCTCACAGATATGCAGTATTTT. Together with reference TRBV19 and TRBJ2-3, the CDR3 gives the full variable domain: DGGITQSPKYLFRKEGQNVTLSCEQNLNHDAMYWYRQDPGQGLRLIYYSQIVNDFQKGDIAEGYSVSREKKESFPLTVTSAQKNPTAFYLCASSSPGYTLLTDMQYFGPGTRLTVL.